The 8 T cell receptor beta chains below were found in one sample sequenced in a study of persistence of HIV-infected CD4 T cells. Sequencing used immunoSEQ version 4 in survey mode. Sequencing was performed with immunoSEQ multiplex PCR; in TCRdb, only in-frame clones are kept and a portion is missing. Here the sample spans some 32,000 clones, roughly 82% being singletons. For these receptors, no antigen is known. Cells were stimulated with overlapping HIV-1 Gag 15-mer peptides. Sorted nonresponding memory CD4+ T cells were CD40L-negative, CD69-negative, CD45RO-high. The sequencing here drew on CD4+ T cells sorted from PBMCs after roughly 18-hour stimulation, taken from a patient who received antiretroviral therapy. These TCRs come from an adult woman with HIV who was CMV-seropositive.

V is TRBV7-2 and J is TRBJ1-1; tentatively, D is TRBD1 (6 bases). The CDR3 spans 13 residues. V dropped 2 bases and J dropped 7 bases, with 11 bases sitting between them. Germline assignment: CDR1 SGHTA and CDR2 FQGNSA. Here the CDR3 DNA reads TGTGCCAGCAGCTTACTCGGAGGGGGTGAAGCTTTCTTT. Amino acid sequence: CASSLLGGGEAFF. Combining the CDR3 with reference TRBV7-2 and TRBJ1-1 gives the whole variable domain GAGVSQSPSNKVTEKGKDVELRCDPISGHTALYWYRQSLGQGLEFLIYFQGNSAPDKSGLPSDRFSAERTGGSVSTLTIQRTQQEDSAVYLCASSLLGGGEAFFGQGTRLTVV.

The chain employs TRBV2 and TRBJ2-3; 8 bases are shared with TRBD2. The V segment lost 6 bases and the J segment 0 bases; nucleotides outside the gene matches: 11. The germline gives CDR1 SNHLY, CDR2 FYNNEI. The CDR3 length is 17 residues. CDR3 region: CASRRLAGTYSTDTQYF. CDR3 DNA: TGTGCCAGCAGAAGGCTAGCGGGTACATATAGCACAGATACGCAGTATTTT.

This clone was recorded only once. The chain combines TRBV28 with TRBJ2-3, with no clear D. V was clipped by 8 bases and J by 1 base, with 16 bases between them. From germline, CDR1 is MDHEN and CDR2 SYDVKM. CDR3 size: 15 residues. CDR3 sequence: CASGSSGGGTDTQYF. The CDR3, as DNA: TGTGCCAGCGGCTCGTCTGGCGGAGGCACAGATACGCAGTATTTT.

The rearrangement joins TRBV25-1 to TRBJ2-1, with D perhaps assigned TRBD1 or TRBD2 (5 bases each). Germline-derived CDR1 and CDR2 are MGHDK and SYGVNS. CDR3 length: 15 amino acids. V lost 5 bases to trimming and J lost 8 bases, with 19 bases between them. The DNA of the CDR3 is TGTGCCAGCAGTCGGCCGGGACCGGGCCCGTATGAGCAGTTCTTC. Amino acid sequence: CASSRPGPGPYEQFF.

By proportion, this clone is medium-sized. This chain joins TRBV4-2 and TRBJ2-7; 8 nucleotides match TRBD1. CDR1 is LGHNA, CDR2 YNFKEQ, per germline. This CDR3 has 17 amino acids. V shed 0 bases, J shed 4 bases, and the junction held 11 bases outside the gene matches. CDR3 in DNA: TGTGCCAGCAGCCAAGATTCTTGGACAGGGAATGGGTACGAGCAGTACTTC. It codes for CASSQDSWTGNGYEQYF.

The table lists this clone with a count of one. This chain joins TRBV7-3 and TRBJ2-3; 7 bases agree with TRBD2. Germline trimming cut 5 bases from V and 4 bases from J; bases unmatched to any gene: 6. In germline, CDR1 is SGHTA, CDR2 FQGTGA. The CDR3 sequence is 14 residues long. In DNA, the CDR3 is TGTGCCAGCAGCCCTGGGAGGGGCGCAGATACGCAGTATTTT. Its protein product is CASSPGRGADTQYF. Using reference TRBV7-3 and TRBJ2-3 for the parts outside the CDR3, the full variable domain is GAGVSQTPSNKVTEKGKYVELRCDPISGHTALYWYRQSLGQGPEFLIYFQGTGAADDSGLPNDRFFAVRPEGSVSTLKIQRTERGDSAVYLCASSPGRGADTQYFGPGTRLTVL.

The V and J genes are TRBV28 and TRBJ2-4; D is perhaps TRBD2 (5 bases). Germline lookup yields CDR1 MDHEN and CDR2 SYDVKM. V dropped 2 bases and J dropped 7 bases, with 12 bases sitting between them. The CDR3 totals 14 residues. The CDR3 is CASSLMGETNIQYF. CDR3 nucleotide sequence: TGTGCCAGCAGTTTAATGGGAGAAACGAACATTCAGTACTTC.

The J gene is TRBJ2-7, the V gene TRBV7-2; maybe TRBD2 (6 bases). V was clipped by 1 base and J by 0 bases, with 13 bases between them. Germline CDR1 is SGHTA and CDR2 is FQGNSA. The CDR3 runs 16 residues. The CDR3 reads CASSLGPREVSYEQYF. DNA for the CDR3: TGTGCCAGCAGCTTAGGTCCTAGGGAGGTCTCCTACGAGCAGTACTTC.